A selection of T cell receptor beta chains follows, all from one sample in a study of blood T cell repertoires in COVID-19. Libraries were prepared by immunoSEQ multiplex PCR; TCRdb keeps only in-frame clonotypes and omits some of them. The data show fewer than 300,000 clones, with roughly 85% seen just once and approximately 2.6% held by the top ten. Source material: peripheral blood. These receptor sequences come from a woman between 65 and 79 years old with active or convalescent COVID-19. CDR3s include the opening cysteine and the closing phenylalanine or tryptophan. Fields, in order: CDR3 length, D gene, J gene, V gene, clone size, CDR3 DNA, CDR3 protein. D genes are given only for firm matches. Size is omitted from some rows. Given values are once, few, many or a class for expanded clones.

CDR3 length: 16
D gene: -
J gene: TRBJ2-2
V gene: TRBV6-2/TRBV6-3
clone size: -
CDR3 DNA: TGTGCCAGCAGTTACTCAGGCGGGATGGGAACCGGGGAGCTGTTTTTT
CDR3 protein: CASSYSGGMGTGELFF

CDR3 length: 15
D gene: -
J gene: TRBJ2-7
V gene: TRBV5-1
clone size: -
CDR3 DNA: TGCGCCAGCAGCTTGAACTACCCAGATTCCTACGAGCAGTACTTC
CDR3 protein: CASSLNYPDSYEQYF

CDR3 length: 14
D gene: -
J gene: TRBJ2-7
V gene: TRBV4-1
clone size: -
CDR3 DNA: TGCGCCAGCAGCCAGGCCGGGTCTCGGTACGAGCAGTACTTC
CDR3 protein: CASSQAGSRYEQYF

CDR3 length: 16
D gene: TRBD2
J gene: TRBJ2-1
V gene: TRBV6-5
clone size: -
CDR3 DNA: TGTGCCAGCAGTTACCAACTAGCGGGGGCCCCTAAGGAGCAGTTCTTC
CDR3 protein: CASSYQLAGAPKEQFF

CDR3 length: 15
D gene: TRBD1
J gene: TRBJ2-5
V gene: TRBV28
clone size: -
CDR3 DNA: TGTGCCAGCAGTGGGGGACAGGGTATCCAAGAGACCCAGTACTTC
CDR3 protein: CASSGGQGIQETQYF

CDR3 length: 15
D gene: -
J gene: TRBJ1-6
V gene: TRBV5-8
clone size: -
CDR3 DNA: TGTGCCAGCAGCTTGGGGACAGACTATAATTCACCCCTCCACTTT
CDR3 protein: CASSLGTDYNSPLHF

CDR3 length: 14
D gene: -
J gene: TRBJ1-1
V gene: TRBV9
clone size: few
CDR3 DNA: TGTGCCAGCAGCCTGTCGACGGGGAACACTGAAGCTTTCTTT
CDR3 protein: CASSLSTGNTEAFF

CDR3 length: 15
D gene: -
J gene: TRBJ2-5
V gene: TRBV2
clone size: once
CDR3 DNA: TGTGCCAGCAGTGGGGTGGAGGTCAGGTTCGAGACCCAGTACTTC
CDR3 protein: CASSGVEVRFETQYF

CDR3 length: 17
D gene: TRBD2
J gene: TRBJ2-5
V gene: TRBV9
clone size: -
CDR3 DNA: TGTGCCAGCAGCGTAGGCGCGGGGGGCTCCTTGATGGAGACCCAGTACTTC
CDR3 protein: CASSVGAGGSLMETQYF

CDR3 length: 16
D gene: TRBD1
J gene: TRBJ1-4
V gene: TRBV3-1/TRBV3-2
clone size: -
CDR3 DNA: TGTGCCAGCAGCCCCCGAGGACAGGAGGGAAATGAAAAACTGTTTTTT
CDR3 protein: CASSPRGQEGNEKLFF

CDR3 length: 15
D gene: -
J gene: TRBJ2-7
V gene: TRBV28
clone size: -
CDR3 DNA: TGTGCCAGCAGCCCCGCCAACAGGCTCCAGTCCGAGCAGTACTTC
CDR3 protein: CASSPANRLQSEQYF

CDR3 length: 15
D gene: TRBD1
J gene: TRBJ1-6
V gene: TRBV9
clone size: -
CDR3 DNA: TGTGCCAGCAGCGTAGCTGGGACAGACAATTCACCCCTCCACTTT
CDR3 protein: CASSVAGTDNSPLHF

CDR3 length: 11
D gene: -
J gene: TRBJ1-5
V gene: TRBV24-1
clone size: many
CDR3 DNA: TGTGCCACCAAAGGGAGTCAGCCCCAGCATTTT
CDR3 protein: CATKGSQPQHF

CDR3 length: 15
D gene: TRBD1
J gene: TRBJ1-1
V gene: TRBV9
clone size: -
CDR3 DNA: TGTGCCAGCAGCGCCCGGACAGGGGAGAACACTGAAGCTTTCTTT
CDR3 protein: CASSARTGENTEAFF

CDR3 length: 14
D gene: TRBD2
J gene: TRBJ2-1
V gene: TRBV29-1
clone size: -
CDR3 DNA: TGCAGCAGCAGGACTAGCGGCTCCTACAATGAGCAGTTCTTC
CDR3 protein: CSSRTSGSYNEQFF

CDR3 length: 13
D gene: TRBD2
J gene: TRBJ2-7
V gene: TRBV12-3/TRBV12-4
clone size: -
CDR3 DNA: TGTGCCAGCAGCGCTACTAGCGGCTACGAGCAGTACTTC
CDR3 protein: CASSATSGYEQYF

CDR3 length: 14
D gene: -
J gene: TRBJ1-1
V gene: TRBV6-4
clone size: -
CDR3 DNA: TGTGCCAGCAAGTTCGAGAGGGCCTCCACTGAAGCTTTCTTT
CDR3 protein: CASKFERASTEAFF

CDR3 length: 14
D gene: TRBD2
J gene: TRBJ2-7
V gene: TRBV5-6
clone size: -
CDR3 DNA: TGTGCCAGCAGCTTACTAGCGGGAGAACGCGAGCAGTACTTC
CDR3 protein: CASSLLAGEREQYF

CDR3 length: 14
D gene: TRBD2
J gene: TRBJ2-1
V gene: TRBV11-2
clone size: -
CDR3 DNA: TGTGCCAGCAGCTCCTTAGCGGGCTACAATGAGCAGTTCTTC
CDR3 protein: CASSSLAGYNEQFF

CDR3 length: 15
D gene: TRBD1
J gene: TRBJ1-5
V gene: TRBV19
clone size: -
CDR3 DNA: TGTGCCAGTAGTGTGACAGGGTCTAGCAATCAGCCCCAGCATTTT
CDR3 protein: CASSVTGSSNQPQHF

CDR3 length: 13
D gene: -
J gene: TRBJ1-1
V gene: TRBV7-9
clone size: -
CDR3 DNA: TGTGCCAGCAGTTTTCAGGCGAACACTGAAGCTTTCTTT
CDR3 protein: CASSFQANTEAFF

CDR3 length: 13
D gene: -
J gene: TRBJ2-1
V gene: TRBV12-3/TRBV12-4
clone size: -
CDR3 DNA: TGTGCCAGCAGTTGGGGCCCGAACAATGAGCAGTTCTTC
CDR3 protein: CASSWGPNNEQFF

CDR3 length: 12
D gene: TRBD1
J gene: TRBJ2-7
V gene: TRBV7-2
clone size: -
CDR3 DNA: TGTGCCAGCAGCAGGACAGGGCGCGAGCAGTACTTC
CDR3 protein: CASSRTGREQYF

CDR3 length: 15
D gene: -
J gene: TRBJ2-7
V gene: TRBV4-1
clone size: -
CDR3 DNA: TGCGCCAGCAGCCCCCCCCTGGCAGGGACCTACGAGCAGTACTTC
CDR3 protein: CASSPPLAGTYEQYF

CDR3 length: 14
D gene: -
J gene: TRBJ2-3
V gene: TRBV18
clone size: -
CDR3 DNA: TGTGCCAGCTCACCGGACCCAGGGGCCCAAACGCAGTATTTT
CDR3 protein: CASSPDPGAQTQYF

CDR3 length: 16
D gene: TRBD2
J gene: TRBJ2-7
V gene: TRBV5-4
clone size: -
CDR3 DNA: TGTGCCAGCAGCCGCTCTAGCGGGGGCCTCTCCTACGAGCAGTACTTC
CDR3 protein: CASSRSSGGLSYEQYF

CDR3 length: 15
D gene: -
J gene: TRBJ2-1
V gene: TRBV5-1
clone size: -
CDR3 DNA: TGCGCCAGCAGCTTTCTAGCTTCTGTATACAATGAGCAGTTCTTC
CDR3 protein: CASSFLASVYNEQFF

CDR3 length: 13
D gene: TRBD1
J gene: TRBJ1-1
V gene: TRBV6-2/TRBV6-3
clone size: few
CDR3 DNA: TGTGCCAGCAGTTACTTTCAGGGGGCGAAGGCTTTCTTT
CDR3 protein: CASSYFQGAKAFF

CDR3 length: 14
D gene: TRBD1
J gene: TRBJ1-1
V gene: TRBV10-3
clone size: -
CDR3 DNA: TGTGCCATCACCAGGACAGGGGACGGTGATGAAGCTTTCTTT
CDR3 protein: CAITRTGDGDEAFF

CDR3 length: 14
D gene: -
J gene: TRBJ1-5
V gene: TRBV5-5
clone size: -
CDR3 DNA: TGTGCCAGCAGCCAAGACAGTGACTATCAGCCCCAGCATTTT
CDR3 protein: CASSQDSDYQPQHF

CDR3 length: 12
D gene: -
J gene: TRBJ1-2
V gene: TRBV15
clone size: -
CDR3 DNA: TGTGCCACCAGCCGTGAGGGTTATGGCTACACCTTC
CDR3 protein: CATSREGYGYTF

CDR3 length: 13
D gene: TRBD1
J gene: TRBJ1-1
V gene: TRBV28
clone size: -
CDR3 DNA: TGTGCCATCCATGGACAGGGGGCCGGCGAAGCTTTCTTT
CDR3 protein: CAIHGQGAGEAFF

CDR3 length: 13
D gene: -
J gene: TRBJ1-6
V gene: TRBV11-2
clone size: -
CDR3 DNA: TGTGCCAGCAGTAGGGGTCGAGATTTACCCCTCCACTTT
CDR3 protein: CASSRGRDLPLHF

CDR3 length: 16
D gene: -
J gene: TRBJ2-3
V gene: TRBV5-8
clone size: few
CDR3 DNA: TGTGCCAGCAGCTTGGAGGGGCAGCCCCTCACAGATACGCAGTATTTT
CDR3 protein: CASSLEGQPLTDTQYF

CDR3 length: 16
D gene: TRBD1
J gene: TRBJ1-4
V gene: TRBV29-1
clone size: -
CDR3 DNA: TGCAGCGTTGAAGGCTTTATTGGGACAGCTAATGAAAAACTGTTTTTT
CDR3 protein: CSVEGFIGTANEKLFF

CDR3 length: 13
D gene: TRBD1
J gene: TRBJ2-5
V gene: TRBV6-4
clone size: -
CDR3 DNA: TGTGCCAACCCGGACAGGGGCGTCGAGACCCAGTACTTC
CDR3 protein: CANPDRGVETQYF

CDR3 length: 13
D gene: -
J gene: TRBJ1-2
V gene: TRBV5-1
clone size: once
CDR3 DNA: TGCGCCAGCAGCTCTGGGGGGGCCTATGGCTACACCTTC
CDR3 protein: CASSSGGAYGYTF

CDR3 length: 14
D gene: TRBD2
J gene: TRBJ2-1
V gene: TRBV5-1
clone size: -
CDR3 DNA: TGCGCCAGCAGCTTGGTTAGCGGGACCAATGAGCAGTTCTTC
CDR3 protein: CASSLVSGTNEQFF

CDR3 length: 14
D gene: TRBD1
J gene: TRBJ2-3
V gene: TRBV6-5
clone size: -
CDR3 DNA: TGTGCCAGCAGGGGGGACAGGGTGACAGATACGCAGTATTTT
CDR3 protein: CASRGDRVTDTQYF

CDR3 length: 13
D gene: TRBD1
J gene: TRBJ1-6
V gene: TRBV3-1/TRBV3-2
clone size: -
CDR3 DNA: TGTGCCAGCAGCCAGACAGGGGGTTCACCCCTCCACTTT
CDR3 protein: CASSQTGGSPLHF

CDR3 length: 15
D gene: TRBD1
J gene: TRBJ1-2
V gene: TRBV18
clone size: -
CDR3 DNA: TGTGCCAGCTCACCGACAGGGGTTAGGGACTATGGCTACACCTTC
CDR3 protein: CASSPTGVRDYGYTF